A selection of T cell receptor beta chains follows, all from one sample in a study of cytomegalovirus exposure and HLA in healthy donors. Sequenced by immunoSEQ multiplex PCR; TCRdb stores in-frame clones only, minus some. The sample has about 160,000 clones; more than 70% are singletons. Input material: PBMCs. Every receptor here comes from a man aged 25 to 40 in good health and CMV-seronegative. Each CDR3 is given without its conserved first and last residue. Fields, in order: D gene, clone size, J gene, V gene, CDR3 protein. The D gene is left open where the match is weak. Size is stated for part of the rows, as once, few or many counts, or as a class when the clone is expanded.

TRBD2,.,TRBJ2-5,TRBV11-2,ASSLLAGGETQY
.,.,TRBJ1-4,TRBV7-9,ASSDNRASNEKLF
TRBD1,.,TRBJ2-5,TRBV18,ASSPRGQGPFSGETQY
.,.,TRBJ1-5,TRBV7-8,ASSIRRGNQPQH
TRBD2,few,TRBJ2-5,TRBV5-4,ASSGRLAGGLETQY
TRBD1,.,TRBJ2-7,TRBV9,ASSVASGTGVYEQY
TRBD1,.,TRBJ1-5,TRBV30,AWKPQGASNQPQH
.,.,TRBJ1-5,TRBV15,ATSSRGNSNQPQH
.,many,TRBJ2-7,TRBV19,ASGRAGKYEQY
.,.,TRBJ1-1,TRBV28,ASSLGLGGTEAF
.,.,TRBJ1-4,TRBV27,ASSKRQVEKLF
.,once,TRBJ2-2,TRBV19,ASYERDTGELF
TRBD2,.,TRBJ2-2,TRBV7-8,ASSRQRLAVPGELF
.,.,TRBJ2-7,TRBV19,ASSMGPDYEQY
.,.,TRBJ2-7,TRBV7-9,ASSSGLSGEQY
TRBD1,.,TRBJ1-4,TRBV19,ASSMQGGLNEKLF
TRBD2,once,TRBJ2-3,TRBV6-1,ASSVRDYNSDTQY
.,.,TRBJ1-5,TRBV19,ASSIMREKGNQPQH
TRBD2,.,TRBJ2-7,TRBV5-1,ASSWGGEIDEQY
.,.,TRBJ2-7,TRBV6-1,ASSRTRDNYEQY
.,.,TRBJ2-7,TRBV7-6,ASSLRARDYEQY
TRBD2,.,TRBJ2-1,TRBV4-1,ASSQVSGGAAEQF
.,.,TRBJ2-1,TRBV7-8,ASSLAQGSYNEQF
TRBD1,.,TRBJ2-5,TRBV19,ASSILRDSRVETQY
TRBD1,few,TRBJ1-2,TRBV4-1,ASSLNSGQPGGYT
TRBD1,.,TRBJ1-2,TRBV4-1,ASSQRTGPLYGYT
.,.,TRBJ1-1,TRBV7-2,ASSSYLIRGANTEAF
TRBD1,.,TRBJ1-1,TRBV5-1,ASSLAPQGGNTEAF
TRBD1,.,TRBJ2-7,TRBV28,ASSQYDLQGAAYEQY
TRBD1,.,TRBJ2-4,TRBV10-1,ASSDLGQGRGIQY
.,.,TRBJ2-2,TRBV7-9,ASGAQGSTGELF
.,.,TRBJ2-4,TRBV5-6,ASSRPGEGKNIQY
.,.,TRBJ1-1,TRBV18,ASSPPGPPRGSSEAF
.,.,TRBJ2-1,TRBV9,ASSVGEPPPSSYNEQF
TRBD1,.,TRBJ1-2,TRBV29-1,SVVITGQGNGYT
.,.,TRBJ2-7,TRBV6-5,ASKGRGIDEQY
.,once,TRBJ2-7,TRBV7-9,ASSLAKNRLGHEQY